One TCR beta chain is described in this entry. Antigen specificity is unknown. From 5'RACE with constant-segment primers came TCR alpha and TCR beta cDNA libraries that carried sample barcodes and UMIs. Each CDR3 protein gets one entry after TCRdb re-called the 5' RACE reads with MiXCR. The sample has roughly 180,000 distinct CDR3 sequences, 11% seen once; the top ten hold approximately 3.8%. V lost 4 bases, J lost 4 bases, and 11 bases lay in between. This CDR3 spans 13 amino acids. CDR1 and CDR2 from the germline V gene are DFQATT and SNEGSKA (reference sequence). The data belong to a study of T-cell memory formation after mild COVID-19. Study results and limitations: Whereas later expanders leaned CD4+, clones contracting day 15 to 85 showed a balanced CD4/CD8 makeup. Shrinking CD4+ clones were chiefly CM and EM; CD8+ ones were chiefly EMRA.

V and J are TRBV20-1 and TRBJ1-5; D is ambiguous. Specimen: PBMCs or a T cell subset sorted from them (not recorded which). The TCR originated in a man aged 18-30 years who had mild COVID-19 (a few samples of this study predate the infection). Cell type and time point are not known. The CDR3 reads CSAKLQENQPQHF. The CDR3 bases are TGCAGTGCTAAGCTTCAGGAGAATCAGCCCCAGCATTTT.